These T cell receptor beta chains were read from a single sample in a study of blood T cell repertoires in COVID-19. Sequencing used immunoSEQ multiplex PCR; TCRdb keeps in-frame clones, though not all of them. This repertoire shows 120,000 or so clones, 60% to 85% found once; its top ten account for 2.3%. The sequencing input was peripheral blood. All receptors derive from a man between 70 and 80 years old with acute or convalescent COVID-19. The CDR3 runs from the conserved cysteine through the conserved F or W. The D gene is left open where the match is weak. Clone size is given for some rows only: seen once, a few or many times, or a class if the clone is expanded.

size,V,J,D,DNA,CDR3
-,TRBV9,TRBJ2-2,TRBD1,TGTGCCAGCAGCGCGGGACAGGGGAGGACCGGGGAGCTGTTTTTT,CASSAGQGRTGELFF
-,TRBV7-3,TRBJ2-3,-,TGTGCCAGCAGCCTCTCGGGGTCGGCAGATACGCAGTATTTT,CASSLSGSADTQYF
-,TRBV3-1/TRBV3-2,TRBJ2-5,-,TGTGCCAGCAGCCCGCCGGAGGTGTGGACCCAGTACTTC,CASSPPEVWTQYF
few,TRBV27,TRBJ1-2,TRBD1,TGTGCCAGCAGTTCGGACAGGGGAGGCGAGTACTATGGCTACACCTTC,CASSSDRGGEYYGYTF
few,TRBV19,TRBJ1-2,TRBD1,TGTGCCAGTAGGAATACCGGGACAGGAGGCTCCGGCTACACCTTC,CASRNTGTGGSGYTF
-,TRBV12-3/TRBV12-4,TRBJ1-1,TRBD1,TGTGCCAGCAGAAACAGGGGAGCTGAAGCTTTCTTT,CASRNRGAEAFF
once,TRBV7-7,TRBJ2-5,-,TGTGCTAGCAGCTTAGGTCAGGGGCGTCAGACCCAGTACTTC,CASSLGQGRQTQYF
once,TRBV6-1,TRBJ2-4,-,TGTGCCAGCAGTGAAGGAGGACAGTGGCAGGGTACCAAAAACATTCAGTACTTC,CASSEGGQWQGTKNIQYF
-,TRBV4-3,TRBJ2-7,TRBD1,TGCGCCAGCAGCCAAGATGGGACAGCCTCCTACGAGCAGTACTTC,CASSQDGTASYEQYF
-,TRBV6-5,TRBJ1-2,TRBD1,TGTGCCAGCAGTTCCCGACAGGGCCCTAATGGCTACACCTTC,CASSSRQGPNGYTF
-,TRBV7-3,TRBJ2-5,TRBD1,TGTGCCAGCAGCCCGCAGGGACAGGGAAGAGAGACCCAGTACTTC,CASSPQGQGRETQYF
-,TRBV7-8,TRBJ1-2,-,TGTGCCAGCAGCCCAGACAGCAACTATGGCTACACCTTC,CASSPDSNYGYTF
-,TRBV3-1/TRBV3-2,TRBJ2-7,TRBD1,TGTGCCAGCAGCCAAGGGCCGGGACAGGGGAATTACGAGCAGTACTTC,CASSQGPGQGNYEQYF
-,TRBV7-8,TRBJ1-1,-,TGTGCCAGCAGCTTAGTGGGAGCCACTGAAGCTTTCTTT,CASSLVGATEAFF
-,TRBV6-5,TRBJ2-3,-,TGTGCCAGCAAGACAGACACAGATACGCAGTATTTT,CASKTDTDTQYF
-,TRBV5-6,TRBJ2-7,-,TGTGCCAGCAGCTCACAGGGTCACGAGCAGTACTTC,CASSSQGHEQYF
-,TRBV7-2,TRBJ2-5,-,TGTGCCAGCAGCTTAGCGGGGGGGCTGGAGACCCAGTACTTC,CASSLAGGLETQYF
-,TRBV20-1,TRBJ1-4,-,TGCAGTGCTAGTATTCCAGGCAATGAAAAACTGTTTTTT,CSASIPGNEKLFF
few,TRBV29-1,TRBJ1-2,-,TGCAGCGTTGAAGTATTGGCAGGAGGAGGGTATGGCTACACCTTC,CSVEVLAGGGYGYTF
-,TRBV6-5,TRBJ1-1,-,TGTGCCAGCAGGTATCTATCTGAAGCTTTCTTT,CASRYLSEAFF
-,TRBV5-1,TRBJ1-4,TRBD1,TGCGCCAGCAGCTTGGGTCAGGGGGATGAAAAACTGTTTTTT,CASSLGQGDEKLFF
-,TRBV3-1/TRBV3-2,TRBJ2-7,-,TGTGCCAGCAGCCAAGAGAGGGGGGGCCGGCCGGGGCAGTACTTC,CASSQERGGRPGQYF
-,TRBV7-9,TRBJ2-5,-,TGTGCCAGCAGCTTGACAGTCCAAGAGACCCAGTACTTC,CASSLTVQETQYF
few,TRBV3-1/TRBV3-2,TRBJ1-5,-,TGTGCCAGCAGCCAACCCGGGTTCCGGGGGGCTGGGGATCAGCCCCAGCATTTT,CASSQPGFRGAGDQPQHF
once,TRBV10-2,TRBJ2-5,TRBD2,TGCGCCAGCAGTGAGCGAGGGCGGGGGGGACAAGAGACCCAGTACTTC,CASSERGRGGQETQYF
-,TRBV11-2,TRBJ1-6,-,TGTGCCAGCAGAGGAGTCCCGGGGACACCCCTCCACTTT,CASRGVPGTPLHF
-,TRBV5-6,TRBJ1-6,-,TGTGCCAGCAGCTTAGTTGGGGGGACTAATTCACCCCTCCACTTT,CASSLVGGTNSPLHF
-,TRBV2,TRBJ2-5,-,TGTGCCAGCACTTCCAGGGGCCGGGAGACCCAGTACTTC,CASTSRGRETQYF
-,TRBV27,TRBJ1-5,-,TGTGCCAGCAGTTTTCGCAGGGATAGCAATCAGCCCCAGCATTTT,CASSFRRDSNQPQHF
-,TRBV4-3,TRBJ2-3,TRBD1,TGCGCCAGCAGCCAATCGCTCACAGGGGGCGCAGATACGCAGTATTTT,CASSQSLTGGADTQYF
-,TRBV5-6,TRBJ2-3,TRBD1,TGTGCCAGCAGCTTTGGGACAGGGATGACAGATACGCAGTATTTT,CASSFGTGMTDTQYF
-,TRBV5-4,TRBJ1-1,TRBD1,TGTGCCAGCAGCTTGGGGACAGGGCTGAACACTGAAGCTTTCTTT,CASSLGTGLNTEAFF
-,TRBV7-2,TRBJ1-4,-,TGTGCCAGCAGCTTGGGCTTTTGGGGCCATAATGAAAAACTGTTTTTT,CASSLGFWGHNEKLFF
-,TRBV5-1,TRBJ2-1,TRBD1,TGCGCCAGCAGCTTAAACAGGGGTGGCCTCTACAATGAGCAGTTCTTC,CASSLNRGGLYNEQFF
-,TRBV5-4,TRBJ1-4,-,TGTGCCAGCAGCTTGGTACAGGGATCCGAAAAACTGTTTTTT,CASSLVQGSEKLFF
-,TRBV7-9,TRBJ2-7,-,TGTGCCAGCAGCCCACAGACAGGTTCCTACGAGCAGTACTTC,CASSPQTGSYEQYF
-,TRBV18,TRBJ2-1,TRBD1,TGTGCCAGCTCACCACCGGGACAGGGACCCAACAATGAGCAGTTCTTC,CASSPPGQGPNNEQFF
-,TRBV30,TRBJ1-1,-,TGTGCCTGGAGTAAGCAGGGGACTGAAGCTTTCTTT,CAWSKQGTEAFF
-,TRBV7-6,TRBJ1-2,-,TGTGCCAGCAGCTCGACAGGTTTTTATGGCTACACCTTC,CASSSTGFYGYTF
-,TRBV19,TRBJ1-3,-,TGTGCCAGTAGTATAGGCGCCCGAAACACCATATATTTT,CASSIGARNTIYF
few,TRBV5-5,TRBJ2-3,TRBD2,TGTGCCAGCAGCCCTCCGGGACTAGCTAGCACAGATACGCAGTATTTT,CASSPPGLASTDTQYF
once,TRBV6-1,TRBJ2-7,TRBD1,TGTGCCAGCAGTGAAGCGCGGACAGGGTACTACGAGCAGTACTTC,CASSEARTGYYEQYF
-,TRBV5-1,TRBJ1-1,-,TGCGCCAGCAGCTTGCAGTTTAACACTGAAGCTTTCTTT,CASSLQFNTEAFF
few,TRBV19,TRBJ1-4,-,TGTGCCAGTAGTATTCAGGGGAGTGAAAAACTGTTTTTT,CASSIQGSEKLFF
-,TRBV5-1,TRBJ1-1,TRBD1,TGCGCCAGCAGCTTGCAGGGGGTAGGCACTGAAGCTTTCTTT,CASSLQGVGTEAFF
once,TRBV21-1,TRBJ2-3,-,TGTGCCAGCAGCCTCGACAGGGCACATACGCAGTATTTT,CASSLDRAHTQYF
-,TRBV14,TRBJ2-3,-,TGTGCCAGCAGCCCATCCGACCGAATGACTAGGACAGATACGCAGTATTTT,CASSPSDRMTRTDTQYF
-,TRBV4-2,TRBJ2-3,TRBD2,TGTGCCAGCAGCCAAGATTCTAGCGGGGGCGGAGATACGCAGTATTTT,CASSQDSSGGGDTQYF
-,TRBV7-3,TRBJ1-2,-,TGTGCCAGCTCCGCCGGTCAGGGATATGGCTACACCTTC,CASSAGQGYGYTF
-,TRBV4-3,TRBJ1-1,TRBD1,TGCGCCAGCAGCCAAGTTTACGACAGGGGAGAGTGGGACACTGAAGCTTTCTTT,CASSQVYDRGEWDTEAFF
-,TRBV28,TRBJ2-1,TRBD2,TGTGCCAGCAGTCCCGGGACTAGCGGTAACAATGAGCAGTTCTTC,CASSPGTSGNNEQFF
-,TRBV3-1/TRBV3-2,TRBJ2-7,-,TGTGCCAGCAGCCAGGCAGGGGCCGAGCAGTACTTC,CASSQAGAEQYF
-,TRBV5-5,TRBJ2-5,-,TGTGCCAGCAGCTTCATAGGGGTAGAGACCCAGTACTTC,CASSFIGVETQYF
-,TRBV5-5,TRBJ1-1,-,TGTGCCAGCGATTTTAACCCCACCTCAATCCTAAACAGGGAGAACACTGAAGCTTTCTTT,CASDFNPTSILNRENTEAFF
-,TRBV19,TRBJ1-3,-,TGTGCCAGTAGCCCCACAGATCGAGCAGACTCTGGAAACACCATATATTTT,CASSPTDRADSGNTIYF
-,TRBV9,TRBJ1-2,-,TGTGCCAGCAGCCACCTGGGGGGGGGCTATGGCTACACCTTC,CASSHLGGGYGYTF